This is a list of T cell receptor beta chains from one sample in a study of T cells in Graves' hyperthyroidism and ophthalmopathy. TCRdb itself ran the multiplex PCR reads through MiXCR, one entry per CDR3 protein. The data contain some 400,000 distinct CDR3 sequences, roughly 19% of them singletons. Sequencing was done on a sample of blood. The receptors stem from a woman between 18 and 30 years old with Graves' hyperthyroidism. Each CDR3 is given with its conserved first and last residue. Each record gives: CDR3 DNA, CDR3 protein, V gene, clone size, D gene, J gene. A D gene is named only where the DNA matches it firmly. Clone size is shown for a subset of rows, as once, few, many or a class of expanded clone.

CDR3 DNA: TGTGCCAGCAGTTTTTTGGACAGGGGTCAGCCCCAGCATTTT
CDR3 protein: CASSFLDRGQPQHF
V gene: TRBV12-3/TRBV12-4
clone size: few
D gene: TRBD1
J gene: TRBJ1-5

CDR3 DNA: TGCAGTGCCCAGGGATGGACTGAAGCTTTCTTT
CDR3 protein: CSAQGWTEAFF
V gene: TRBV20-1
clone size: NA
D gene: NA
J gene: TRBJ1-1

CDR3 DNA: TGTGCCAGCAGCCGGACAGGGGGCGACTCACCCCTCCACTTT
CDR3 protein: CASSRTGGDSPLHF
V gene: TRBV2
clone size: NA
D gene: TRBD1
J gene: TRBJ1-6

CDR3 DNA: TGTGCCAGCTCACCAAAGACAGTAAACTATGAAGCTTTCTTT
CDR3 protein: CASSPKTVNYEAFF
V gene: TRBV18
clone size: many
D gene: NA
J gene: TRBJ1-1

CDR3 DNA: TGTGCCTGGAGTCCTTGGGACAGCGATAACTATGGCTACACCTTC
CDR3 protein: CAWSPWDSDNYGYTF
V gene: TRBV30
clone size: many
D gene: TRBD1
J gene: TRBJ1-2

CDR3 DNA: TGTGCCACCAGCAGAGATAGGGAAACCGGGGAGCTGTTTTTT
CDR3 protein: CATSRDRETGELFF
V gene: TRBV15
clone size: many
D gene: NA
J gene: TRBJ2-2

CDR3 DNA: TGTGCCAGCAGCCAACAGCGTAACACTGAAGCTTTCTTT
CDR3 protein: CASSQQRNTEAFF
V gene: TRBV14
clone size: many
D gene: NA
J gene: TRBJ1-1

CDR3 DNA: TGTGCCAGCAGCCTCTCCGGGACTAGCGGGTATACTGGGTCCTACGAGCAGTACTTC
CDR3 protein: CASSLSGTSGYTGSYEQYF
V gene: TRBV11-2
clone size: many
D gene: TRBD2
J gene: TRBJ2-7

CDR3 DNA: TGCGCCAGTTTAGGCGGACAGGGTAACACCGGGGAGCTGTTTTTT
CDR3 protein: CASLGGQGNTGELFF
V gene: TRBV5-1
clone size: NA
D gene: TRBD1
J gene: TRBJ2-2

CDR3 DNA: TGCGCCAGCAGCCAAGATCCGACAGCCGATAGGCCCATATATTTT
CDR3 protein: CASSQDPTADRPIYF
V gene: TRBV4-1
clone size: many
D gene: NA
J gene: TRBJ1-3

CDR3 DNA: TGTGCCAGCTCACGACCGGGGACCGCCCTCTATGGCTACACCTTC
CDR3 protein: CASSRPGTALYGYTF
V gene: TRBV18
clone size: many
D gene: NA
J gene: TRBJ1-2

CDR3 DNA: TGTGCCAGCAGCGTACCGGGGGGGGCTCGGAACACTGAAGCTTTCTTT
CDR3 protein: CASSVPGGARNTEAFF
V gene: TRBV11-1
clone size: few
D gene: NA
J gene: TRBJ1-1

CDR3 DNA: TGTGCCAGCAGGGGAGTACAGACCTACGAGCAGTACTTC
CDR3 protein: CASRGVQTYEQYF
V gene: TRBV6-1
clone size: NA
D gene: NA
J gene: TRBJ2-7

CDR3 DNA: TGTGCCAGCAGCTCCCGGGACGGGTATAGCAATCAGCCCCAGCATTTT
CDR3 protein: CASSSRDGYSNQPQHF
V gene: TRBV7-8
clone size: many
D gene: NA
J gene: TRBJ1-5

CDR3 DNA: TGTGCTAGTGGTTTGGCAGCGGGGTCGAACACCGGGGAGCTGTTTTTT
CDR3 protein: CASGLAAGSNTGELFF
V gene: TRBV12-5
clone size: NA
D gene: TRBD2
J gene: TRBJ2-2

CDR3 DNA: TGTGCCAGCAGTCCGGGGACAGATCATGTCGGCGAGCAGTACTTC
CDR3 protein: CASSPGTDHVGEQYF
V gene: TRBV27
clone size: many
D gene: TRBD1
J gene: TRBJ2-7

CDR3 DNA: TGTGCCAGCAGTTCGGGTAGCGGGGGGGTTGTCTACGAGCAGTACTTC
CDR3 protein: CASSSGSGGVVYEQYF
V gene: TRBV12-3/TRBV12-4
clone size: NA
D gene: TRBD2
J gene: TRBJ2-7